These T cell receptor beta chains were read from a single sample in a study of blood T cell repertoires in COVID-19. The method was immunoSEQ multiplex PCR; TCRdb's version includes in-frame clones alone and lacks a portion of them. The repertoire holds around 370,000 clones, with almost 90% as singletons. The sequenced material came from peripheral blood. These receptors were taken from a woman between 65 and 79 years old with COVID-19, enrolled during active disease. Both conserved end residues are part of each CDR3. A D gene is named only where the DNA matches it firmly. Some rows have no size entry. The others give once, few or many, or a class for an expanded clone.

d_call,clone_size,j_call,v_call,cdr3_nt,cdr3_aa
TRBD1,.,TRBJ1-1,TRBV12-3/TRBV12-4,TGTGCCAGCAGGACAGGGAAGTCCACTGAAGCTTTCTTT,CASRTGKSTEAFF
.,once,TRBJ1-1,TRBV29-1,TGCAGCGTTGGCAGGGAGGACACTGAAGCTTTCTTT,CSVGREDTEAFF
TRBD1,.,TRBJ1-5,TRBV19,TGTGCCAGTACCTTAGGGACAGGGCTGCCCCAGCATTTT,CASTLGTGLPQHF
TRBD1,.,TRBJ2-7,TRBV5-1,TGCGCCAGCAGCTTCTCCCAGGGGGAGTACGAGCAGTACTTC,CASSFSQGEYEQYF
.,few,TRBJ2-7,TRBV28,TGTGCCAGCAGTTTAAAGGGGGTGGTCGCCGTGCAGTACTTC,CASSLKGVVAVQYF
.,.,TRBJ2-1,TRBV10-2,TGCGCCAGCAGTGAGGGGCGGGGGCAATACAATGAGCAGTTCTTC,CASSEGRGQYNEQFF
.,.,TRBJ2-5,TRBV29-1,TGCAGCGTTAAAGGTGACAGGGAGGTTTACGAGACCCAGTACTTC,CSVKGDREVYETQYF
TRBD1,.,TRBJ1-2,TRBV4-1,TGCGCCAGCAGCCAAGATCTCTTCGCAGGGGGCCGTTCCTATGGCTACACCTTC,CASSQDLFAGGRSYGYTF
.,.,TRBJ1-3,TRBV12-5,TGTGCTAGTGGTTACGACAGCCAGGGTAACACCATATATTTT,CASGYDSQGNTIYF
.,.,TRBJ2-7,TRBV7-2,TGTGCCAGCTCCTCGGGGGGCACCTACGAGCAGTACTTC,CASSSGGTYEQYF
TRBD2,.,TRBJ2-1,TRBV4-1,TGCGCCAGCAGCCAACCTCTAGCGGGGGGGGAAAATGAGCAGTTCTTC,CASSQPLAGGENEQFF
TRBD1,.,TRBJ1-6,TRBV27,TGTGCCAGCAGTAAATGGACAGGCCCCAACTATAATTCACCCCTCCACTTT,CASSKWTGPNYNSPLHF
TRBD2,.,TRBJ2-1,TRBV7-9,TGTGCCAGCACCCTAAAGGGCGGGGGGGCCAAAGGAGAGAATGAGCAGTTCTTC,CASTLKGGGAKGENEQFF
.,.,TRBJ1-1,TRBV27,TGTGCCAGCAGTCACGTGGACCGGGATTTGCCTGAAGCTTTCTTT,CASSHVDRDLPEAFF
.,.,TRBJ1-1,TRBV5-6,TGTGCCAGCAGCCTAGCCGGGAACACTGAAGCTTTCTTT,CASSLAGNTEAFF
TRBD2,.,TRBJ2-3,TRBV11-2,TGTGCCAGCAGCTTAGTCCCTAGCGGGGGAATTTACACAGATACGCAGTATTTT,CASSLVPSGGIYTDTQYF
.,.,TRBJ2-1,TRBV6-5,TGTGCCAGCAATCATCTGGGGCGGGGTAATGAGCAGTTCTTC,CASNHLGRGNEQFF
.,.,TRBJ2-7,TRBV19,TGTGCCAGTAGTATAGGAGCAGGGGCCGTCGCGCAGTACTTC,CASSIGAGAVAQYF
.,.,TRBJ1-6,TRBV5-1,TGCGCCAGCCAAACCGGGAATGAGAATTCACCCCTCCACTTT,CASQTGNENSPLHF
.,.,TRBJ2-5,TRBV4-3,TGCGCCAGCAGCCAAGATCCCGGTCAAGAGACCCAGTACTTC,CASSQDPGQETQYF
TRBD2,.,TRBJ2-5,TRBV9,TGTGCCAGCAGCGTAGGGAGCGGGGGGGCGTGGGAGACCCAGTACTTC,CASSVGSGGAWETQYF
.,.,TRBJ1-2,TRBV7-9,TGTGCCAGCAGCTTATCCGGGGGAGAAGTGGGTGGCTACACCTTC,CASSLSGGEVGGYTF
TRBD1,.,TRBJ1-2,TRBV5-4,TGTGCCAGCAGCCGGGACAGGGGGCTGTACTATGGCTACACCTTC,CASSRDRGLYYGYTF
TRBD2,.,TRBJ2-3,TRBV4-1,TGCGCCAGCAGCCAAGAACTAGCGGGGGGGCAAGATACGCAGTATTTT,CASSQELAGGQDTQYF
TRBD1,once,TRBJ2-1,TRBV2,TGTGCCAGCAGGGCGGGGACAGGGGTTCTGTTCTTC,CASRAGTGVLFF
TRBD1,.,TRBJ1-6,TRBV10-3,TGTGCCATCAGTCAACAGGGGGCGCGAAATTCACCCCTCCACTTT,CAISQQGARNSPLHF
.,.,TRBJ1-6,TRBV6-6,TGTGCCAGCAGTGGGGACATTAGTTCACCCCTCCACTTT,CASSGDISSPLHF
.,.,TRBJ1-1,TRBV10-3,TGTGCCATCACGCGGGGGGAGGACACTGAAGCTTTCTTT,CAITRGEDTEAFF
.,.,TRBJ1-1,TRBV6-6,TGTGCCAGCAGTGCCCTACAGGGAAACACTAAAGCTTTCTTT,CASSALQGNTKAFF
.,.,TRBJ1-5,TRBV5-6,TGTGCCAGCAGCACGGACGGGATGGTGCCCCAGCATTTT,CASSTDGMVPQHF
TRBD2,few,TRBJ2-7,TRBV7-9,TGTGCCAGCAGCTTAAGTAGCGGGGGGAACTACGAGCAGTACTTC,CASSLSSGGNYEQYF
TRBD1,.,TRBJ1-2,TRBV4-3,TGCGCCAGCAGCCAAGACAAGACAGGGGTGGGGTATGGCTACACCTTC,CASSQDKTGVGYGYTF
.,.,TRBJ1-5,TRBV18,TGTGCCAGCTCACCACCGGACTCTGATGGGCAGCCCCAGCATTTT,CASSPPDSDGQPQHF
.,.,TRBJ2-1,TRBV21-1,TGTGCCAGCTATAACCGCGCCCCTTCCCATGAGCAGTTCTTC,CASYNRAPSHEQFF
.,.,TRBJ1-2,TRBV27,TGTGCCAGCAGTCCGCCTACAGGTGGCTACACCTTC,CASSPPTGGYTF
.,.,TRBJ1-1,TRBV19,TGTGCCAGTAGTTCCCGTTTGGAAGCTTTCTTT,CASSSRLEAFF
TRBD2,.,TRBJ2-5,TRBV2,TGTGCCAGCAGTGCTACCCTACTAGCGGGGGTTCAAGAGACCCAGTACTTC,CASSATLLAGVQETQYF
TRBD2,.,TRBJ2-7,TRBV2,TGTGCCAGCAGAACTAGCGGGGGGTCCTGGGAGCAGTACTTC,CASRTSGGSWEQYF
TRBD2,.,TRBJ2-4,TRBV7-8,TGTGCCAGCAGCTTCAGCGGGGGAGTGGGAAACATTCAGTACTTC,CASSFSGGVGNIQYF
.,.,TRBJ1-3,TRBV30,TGTGCCTGGACTCTCGGGGGGGTGGTTTCCTCTGGAAACACCATATATTTT,CAWTLGGVVSSGNTIYF
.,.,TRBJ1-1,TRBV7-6,TGTGCCAGCAGCTTCCCCGTCAACACTGAAGCTTTCTTT,CASSFPVNTEAFF
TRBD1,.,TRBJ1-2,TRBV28,TGTGCCAGCAGTCGGGACAGGAACTATGGCTACACCTTC,CASSRDRNYGYTF
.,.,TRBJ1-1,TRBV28,TGTGCCAGCAGTTTGGTACGGACTGAAGCTTTCTTT,CASSLVRTEAFF
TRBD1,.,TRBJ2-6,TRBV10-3,TGTGCCATAGGGGACAGGATGATCTCTGGGGCCAACGTCCTGACTTTC,CAIGDRMISGANVLTF
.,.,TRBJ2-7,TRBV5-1,TGCGCCAGCAGCGGGACACGGGGCCCCTACGAGCAGTACTTC,CASSGTRGPYEQYF
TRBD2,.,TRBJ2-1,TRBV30,TGTGCCGGCCAACTCGCGGGGGGGCCGGGTGAGCAGTTCTTC,CAGQLAGGPGEQFF
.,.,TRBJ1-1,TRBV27,TGTGCCAGCAGTTTGCGGGAAAACACTGAAGCTTTCTTT,CASSLRENTEAFF
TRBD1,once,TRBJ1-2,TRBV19,TGTGCCAGTAGTGCATGGGACAGGGACCATTATGGCTACACCTTC,CASSAWDRDHYGYTF
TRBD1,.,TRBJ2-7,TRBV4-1,TGCGCCAGCAGCCAAGAGCGGACAGGGGGGTACGAGCAGTACTTC,CASSQERTGGYEQYF
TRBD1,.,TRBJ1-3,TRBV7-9,TGTGCCAGCAGCTCCGACAGGGACTCTGGAAACACCATATATTTT,CASSSDRDSGNTIYF
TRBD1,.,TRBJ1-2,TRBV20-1,TGCAGTGCTTCGGACAGGGATGACTACACCTTC,CSASDRDDYTF
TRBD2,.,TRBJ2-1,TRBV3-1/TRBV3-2,TGTGCCAGCAGCCCTAGACTAGCGGGGGACTCCTACAATGAGCAGTTCTTC,CASSPRLAGDSYNEQFF
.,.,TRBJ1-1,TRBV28,TGTGCCAGCAGCAGAAGGGAGGGTCCTCCTGAAGCTTTCTTT,CASSRREGPPEAFF
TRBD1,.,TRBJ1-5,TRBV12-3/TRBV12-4,TGTGCCAGCAGTCCCCAGGGGGGTCAGCCCCAGCATTTT,CASSPQGGQPQHF
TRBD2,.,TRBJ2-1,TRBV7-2,TGTGCCAGCAGCTTTGGGCTAGCGGTCAATGAGCAGTTCTTC,CASSFGLAVNEQFF
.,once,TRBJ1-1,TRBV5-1,TGCGCCAGCAGGGAGACGACGAAGATGAACACTGAAGCTTTCTTT,CASRETTKMNTEAFF
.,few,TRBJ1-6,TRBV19,TGTGCCAGTATCCCTTGGACAGCTGGCTCCTATAATTCACCCCTCCACTTT,CASIPWTAGSYNSPLHF
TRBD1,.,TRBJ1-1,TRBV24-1,TGTGCCACCAGTGATTCGATGACAGGGTCCACTGAAGCTTTCTTT,CATSDSMTGSTEAFF